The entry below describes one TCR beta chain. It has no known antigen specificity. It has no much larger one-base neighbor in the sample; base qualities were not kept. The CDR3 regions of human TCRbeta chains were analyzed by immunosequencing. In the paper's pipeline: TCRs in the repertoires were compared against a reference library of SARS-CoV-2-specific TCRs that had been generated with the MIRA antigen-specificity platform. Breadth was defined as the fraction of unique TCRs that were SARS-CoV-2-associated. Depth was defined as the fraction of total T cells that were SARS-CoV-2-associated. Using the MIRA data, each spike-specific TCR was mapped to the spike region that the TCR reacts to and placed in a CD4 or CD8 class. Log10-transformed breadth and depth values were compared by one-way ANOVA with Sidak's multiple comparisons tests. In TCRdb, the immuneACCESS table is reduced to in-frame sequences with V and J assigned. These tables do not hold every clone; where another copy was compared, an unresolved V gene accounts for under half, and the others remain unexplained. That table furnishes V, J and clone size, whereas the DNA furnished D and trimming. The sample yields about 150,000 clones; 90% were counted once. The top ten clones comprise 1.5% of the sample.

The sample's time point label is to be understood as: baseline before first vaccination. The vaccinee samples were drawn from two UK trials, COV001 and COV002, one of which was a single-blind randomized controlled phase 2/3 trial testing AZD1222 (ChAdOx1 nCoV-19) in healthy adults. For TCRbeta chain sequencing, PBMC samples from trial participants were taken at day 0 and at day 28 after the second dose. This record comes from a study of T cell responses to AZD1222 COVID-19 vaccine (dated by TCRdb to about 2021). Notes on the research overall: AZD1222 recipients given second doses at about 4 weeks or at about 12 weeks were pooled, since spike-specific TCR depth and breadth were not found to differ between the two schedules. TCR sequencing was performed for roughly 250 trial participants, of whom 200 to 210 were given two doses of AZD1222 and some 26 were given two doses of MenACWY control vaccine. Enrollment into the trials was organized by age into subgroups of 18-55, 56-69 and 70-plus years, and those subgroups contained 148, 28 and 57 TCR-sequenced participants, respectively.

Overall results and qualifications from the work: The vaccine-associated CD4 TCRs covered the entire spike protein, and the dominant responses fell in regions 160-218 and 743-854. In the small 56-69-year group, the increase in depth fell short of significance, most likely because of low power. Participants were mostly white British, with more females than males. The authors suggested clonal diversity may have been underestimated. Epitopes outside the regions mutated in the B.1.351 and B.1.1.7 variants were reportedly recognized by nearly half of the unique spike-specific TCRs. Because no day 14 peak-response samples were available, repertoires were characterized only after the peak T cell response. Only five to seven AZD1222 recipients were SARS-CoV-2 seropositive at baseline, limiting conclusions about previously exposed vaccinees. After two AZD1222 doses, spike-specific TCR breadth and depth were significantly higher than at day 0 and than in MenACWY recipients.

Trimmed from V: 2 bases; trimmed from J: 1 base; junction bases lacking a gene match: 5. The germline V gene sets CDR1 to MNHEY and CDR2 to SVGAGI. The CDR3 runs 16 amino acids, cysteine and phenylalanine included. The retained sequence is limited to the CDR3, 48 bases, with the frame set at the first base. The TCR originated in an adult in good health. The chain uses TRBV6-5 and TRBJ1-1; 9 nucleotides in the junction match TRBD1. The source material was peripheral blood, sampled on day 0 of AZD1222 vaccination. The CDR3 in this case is CASSYGTGRSNTEAFF. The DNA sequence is TGTGCCAGCAGTTACGGGACAGGGAGATCGAACACTGAAGCTTTCTTT.